The source of this T cell receptor beta chain is a study of PD-1 blockade in mismatch repair-deficient tumors. Assay: immunoSEQ multiplex PCR; the TCRdb copy retains only in-frame clones and omits some. Here the sample spans about 3,500 clones, around 76% being singletons. On this clone itself: Other DNA sequences from this sample encode an identical CDR3 as well.

Trimming removed 3 bases at V and 5 bases at J, with 4 bases between. The CDR3 contains 10 residues. Germline CDR1 is DFQATT and CDR2 is SNEGSKA (reference sequence). Time point indicated: archival surgical resection tumor tissue. The chain uses TRBV20-1 and TRBJ2-5; no clear D. The receptor's source is an adult with mismatch repair-deficient cancer. The material was primary tumor tissue, obtained from a patient treated with pembrolizumab. The CDR3: CSARRETQYF. The CDR3 DNA is TGCAGTGCTAGGAGGGAGACCCAGTACTTC.